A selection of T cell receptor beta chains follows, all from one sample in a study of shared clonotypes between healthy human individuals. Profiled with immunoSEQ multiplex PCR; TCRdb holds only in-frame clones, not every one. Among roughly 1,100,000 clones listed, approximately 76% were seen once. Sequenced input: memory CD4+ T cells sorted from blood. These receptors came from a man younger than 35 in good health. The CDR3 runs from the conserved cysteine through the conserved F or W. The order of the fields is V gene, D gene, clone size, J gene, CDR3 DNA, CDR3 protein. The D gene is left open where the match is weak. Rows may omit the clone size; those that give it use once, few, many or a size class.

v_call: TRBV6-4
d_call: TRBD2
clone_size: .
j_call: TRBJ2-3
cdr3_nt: TGTGCCAGCGGGGAGACTAGCGGGACCACGCAGTATTTT
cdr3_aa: CASGETSGTTQYF

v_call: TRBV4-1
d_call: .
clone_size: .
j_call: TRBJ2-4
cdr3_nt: TGCGCCAGCAGCCAAGTCGGGGGTGTCAAAAACATTCAGTACTTC
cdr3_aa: CASSQVGGVKNIQYF

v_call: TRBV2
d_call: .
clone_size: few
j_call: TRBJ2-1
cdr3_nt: TGTGCCAGCAGTCCGACTTACAATGAGCAGTTCTTC
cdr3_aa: CASSPTYNEQFF

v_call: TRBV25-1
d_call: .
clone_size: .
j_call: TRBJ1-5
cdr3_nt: TGTGCCAGCAGCGCATCGGGTCAGTTCAATCAGCCCCAGCATTTT
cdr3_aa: CASSASGQFNQPQHF

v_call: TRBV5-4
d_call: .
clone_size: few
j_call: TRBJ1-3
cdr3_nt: TGTGCCAGCAGCTTTCAAGGGTTAGGGGGAAACACCATATATTTT
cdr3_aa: CASSFQGLGGNTIYF

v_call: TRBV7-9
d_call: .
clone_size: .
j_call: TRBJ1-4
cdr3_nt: TGTGCCAGCAGTTCGGGGACCTTGACGCCGGGAAAACTGTTTTTT
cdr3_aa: CASSSGTLTPGKLFF

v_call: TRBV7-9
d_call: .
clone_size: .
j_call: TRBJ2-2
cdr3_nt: TGTGCCAGCAGCCCCAGCCCATCACCAGGGGAAGGGATAACCGGGGAGCTGTTTTTT
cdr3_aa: CASSPSPSPGEGITGELFF

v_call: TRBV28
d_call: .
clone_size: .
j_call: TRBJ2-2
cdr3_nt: TGTGCCAGTTTAGGACCGAACACCGGGGAGCTGTTTTTT
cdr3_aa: CASLGPNTGELFF

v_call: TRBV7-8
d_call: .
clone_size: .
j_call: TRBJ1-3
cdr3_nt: TGTGCCAGCAGCTCAGGCGGGTTATCAGGAAACACCATATATTTT
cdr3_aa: CASSSGGLSGNTIYF

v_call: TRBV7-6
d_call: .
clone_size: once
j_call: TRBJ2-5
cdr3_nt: TGTGCCAGCAGCTTAGGAAGACAGACCCAGTACTTC
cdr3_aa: CASSLGRQTQYF

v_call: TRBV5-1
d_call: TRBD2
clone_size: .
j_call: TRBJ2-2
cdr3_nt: TGCGCCAGCAGCTTCGGGACTAGCGGGAGGGCAGAAACCGGGGAGCTGTTTTTT
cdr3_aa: CASSFGTSGRAETGELFF

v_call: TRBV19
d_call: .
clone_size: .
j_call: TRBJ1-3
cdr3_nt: TGTGCCAGTAGTATGGGGGCTGCCTCTGGAAACACCATATATTTT
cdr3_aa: CASSMGAASGNTIYF

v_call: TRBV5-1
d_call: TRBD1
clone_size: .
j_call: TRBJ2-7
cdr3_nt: TGCGCCAGCAGCGCCGGGACAGGGGGCGGGGAGCAGTACTTC
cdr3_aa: CASSAGTGGGEQYF

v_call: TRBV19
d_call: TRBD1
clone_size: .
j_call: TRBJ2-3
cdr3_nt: TGTGCCAGTAGGGGACAGACTCGCACAGATACGCAGTATTTT
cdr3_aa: CASRGQTRTDTQYF

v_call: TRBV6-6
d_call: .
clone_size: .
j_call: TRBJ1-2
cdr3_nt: TGTGCCAGCAGTATCGACGTCAGATCCTATGGCTACACCTTC
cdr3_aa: CASSIDVRSYGYTF

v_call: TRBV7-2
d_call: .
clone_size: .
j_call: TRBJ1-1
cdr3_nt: TGTGCCAGCAGTCCCAGGCTGAACACTGAAGCTTTCTTT
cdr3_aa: CASSPRLNTEAFF

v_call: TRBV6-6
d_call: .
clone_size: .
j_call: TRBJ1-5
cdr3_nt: TGTGCCAGCAGTTACGAGGGCCATAGCAATCAGCCCCAGCATTTT
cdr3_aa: CASSYEGHSNQPQHF

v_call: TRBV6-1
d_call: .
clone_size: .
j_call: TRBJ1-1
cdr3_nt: TGTGCCAGCAGTGTGGGAACAGGGAGAGGAGCTTTCTTT
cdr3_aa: CASSVGTGRGAFF

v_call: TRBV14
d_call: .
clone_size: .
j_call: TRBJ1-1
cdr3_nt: TGTGCCAGCAGCCAACAGGGAGTAATCACTGAAGCTTTCTTT
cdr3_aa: CASSQQGVITEAFF

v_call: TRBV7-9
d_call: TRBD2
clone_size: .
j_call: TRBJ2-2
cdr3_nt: TGTGCCAGCAGCTGGACTAGCGGGAGTTGGAACACCGGGGAGCTGTTTTTT
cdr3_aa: CASSWTSGSWNTGELFF

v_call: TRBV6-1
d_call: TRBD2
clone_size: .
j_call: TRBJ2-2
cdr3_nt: TGTGCCACCAGACTAGCGGGAGCCGGGGAGCTGTTTTTT
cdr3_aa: CATRLAGAGELFF

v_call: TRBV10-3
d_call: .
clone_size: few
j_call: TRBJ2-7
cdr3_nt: TGTGCCATCAGTGAAGACCCCTCGGCCTACGAGCAGTACTTC
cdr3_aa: CAISEDPSAYEQYF

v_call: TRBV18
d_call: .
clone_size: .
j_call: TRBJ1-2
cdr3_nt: TGTGCCAGCTCACCAACTGGGGCGCGCGGCTACACCTTC
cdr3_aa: CASSPTGARGYTF

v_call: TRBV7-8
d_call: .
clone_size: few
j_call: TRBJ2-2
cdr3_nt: TGTGCCAGCAGCTTAGAATCCGGCAGCACCGGGGAGCTGTTTTTT
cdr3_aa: CASSLESGSTGELFF

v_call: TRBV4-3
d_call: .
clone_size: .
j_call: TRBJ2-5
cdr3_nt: TGCGCCAGCAGCCAAAACCTAGGAATGCAAGAGACCCAGTACTTC
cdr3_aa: CASSQNLGMQETQYF

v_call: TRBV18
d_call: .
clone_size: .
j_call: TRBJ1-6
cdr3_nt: TGTGCCAGCTCATCGACGGTGGGGAATTCACCCCTCCACTTT
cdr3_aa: CASSSTVGNSPLHF

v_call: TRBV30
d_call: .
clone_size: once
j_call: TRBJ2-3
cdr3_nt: TGTGCCTGGAAACTTACCCGGGTCCCCCGGAGCACAGATACGCAGTATTTT
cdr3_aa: CAWKLTRVPRSTDTQYF

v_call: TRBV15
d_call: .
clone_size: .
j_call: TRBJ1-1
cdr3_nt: TGTGCCACCAGCAGGGGATTGAACACTGAAGCTTTCTTT
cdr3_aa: CATSRGLNTEAFF

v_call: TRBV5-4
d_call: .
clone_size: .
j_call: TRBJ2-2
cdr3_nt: TGTGCCAGCGGAGGGCTAGGGAGTCGAGGCACCGGGGAGCTGTTTTTT
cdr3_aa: CASGGLGSRGTGELFF

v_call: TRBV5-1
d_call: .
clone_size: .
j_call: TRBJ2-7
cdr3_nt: TGCGCCAGCACAGTGGGGACCAGACCTTACGAGCAGTACTTC
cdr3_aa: CASTVGTRPYEQYF

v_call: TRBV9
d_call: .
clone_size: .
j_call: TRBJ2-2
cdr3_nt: TGTGCCAGCAGCGTAGAAGCCGGGGAGCTGTTTTTT
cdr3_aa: CASSVEAGELFF

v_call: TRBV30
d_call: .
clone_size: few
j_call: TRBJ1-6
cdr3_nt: TGTGCCTGGAGTGTAGACGGGAGGCCTAATTCACCCCTCCACTTT
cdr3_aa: CAWSVDGRPNSPLHF

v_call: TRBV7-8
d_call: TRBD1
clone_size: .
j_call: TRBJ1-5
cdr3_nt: TGTGCCAGCAGGAAGGACAGGGGCAATCAGCCCCAGCATTTT
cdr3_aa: CASRKDRGNQPQHF

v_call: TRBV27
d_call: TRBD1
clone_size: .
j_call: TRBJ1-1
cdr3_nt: TGTGCCAGCAGCGCACTGTACAGGGGCTTCCCCCAATCTGAAGCTTTCTTT
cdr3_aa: CASSALYRGFPQSEAFF

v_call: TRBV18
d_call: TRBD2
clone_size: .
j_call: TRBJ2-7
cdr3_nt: TGTGCCAGCTCACGGACTAGCGGGAAGTACGAGCAGTACTTC
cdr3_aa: CASSRTSGKYEQYF

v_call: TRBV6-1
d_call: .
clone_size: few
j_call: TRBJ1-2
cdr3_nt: TGTGCCAGCAGTGAAGCAGCGGACATAGGCTACACCTTC
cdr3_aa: CASSEAADIGYTF

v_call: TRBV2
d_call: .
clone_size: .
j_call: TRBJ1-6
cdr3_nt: TGTGCCAGCAGTGAAGGAGCCTGGGAGAATTCACCCCTCCACTTT
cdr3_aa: CASSEGAWENSPLHF

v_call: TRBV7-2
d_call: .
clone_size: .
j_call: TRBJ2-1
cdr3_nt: TGTGCCAGCAGCTTAGCAGACCGGGATATGGATACTGAGCAGTTCTTC
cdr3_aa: CASSLADRDMDTEQFF

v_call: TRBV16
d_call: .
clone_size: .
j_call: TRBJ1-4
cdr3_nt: TGTGCCAGCAGCCAAGGGAGGCCGAGCGCCACTAATGAAAAACTGTTTTTT
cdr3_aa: CASSQGRPSATNEKLFF

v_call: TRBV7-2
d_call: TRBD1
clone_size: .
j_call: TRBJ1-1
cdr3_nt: TGTGCCAGCAGCTTAGGGACAGGGAGGAGCGGCACTGAAGCTTTCTTT
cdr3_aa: CASSLGTGRSGTEAFF

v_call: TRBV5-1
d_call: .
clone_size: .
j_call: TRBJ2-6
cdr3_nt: TGCGCCAGCAGCGTGGGACGCGGCCAAAACTCTGGGGCCAACGTCCTGACTTTC
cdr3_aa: CASSVGRGQNSGANVLTF

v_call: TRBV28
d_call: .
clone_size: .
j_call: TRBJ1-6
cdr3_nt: TGTGCCAGCAGTTTGGAACAGGGAATATCCTATAATTCACCCCTCCACTTT
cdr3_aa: CASSLEQGISYNSPLHF

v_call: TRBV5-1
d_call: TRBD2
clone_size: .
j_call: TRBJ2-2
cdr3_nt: TGCGCCAGCATAGAGCGGGAGAGCACCGGGGAGCTGTTTTTT
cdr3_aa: CASIERESTGELFF

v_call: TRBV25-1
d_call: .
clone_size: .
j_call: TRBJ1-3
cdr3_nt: TGTGCCAGCAGTCTCTACTCTGGAAACACCATATATTTT
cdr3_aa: CASSLYSGNTIYF

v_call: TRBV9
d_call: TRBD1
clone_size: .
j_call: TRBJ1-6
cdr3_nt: TGTGCCAGCAGCGTAGGGCAGGGGGCTGAATCACCCCTCCACTTT
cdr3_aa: CASSVGQGAESPLHF

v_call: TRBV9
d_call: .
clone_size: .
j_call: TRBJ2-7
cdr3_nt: TGTGCCAGCAGCGTAGGAATAGGTTACTACGAGCAGTACTTC
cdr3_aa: CASSVGIGYYEQYF

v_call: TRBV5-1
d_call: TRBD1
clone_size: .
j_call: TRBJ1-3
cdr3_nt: TGCGCCAGCAGCTTGGGTGGGACAGGGGGCTCTGGAAACACCATATATTTT
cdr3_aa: CASSLGGTGGSGNTIYF

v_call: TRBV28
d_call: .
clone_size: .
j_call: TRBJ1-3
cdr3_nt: TGTGCCAGCAGTTGGGGGAGTGCCCCCCGAAACACCATATATTTT
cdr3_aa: CASSWGSAPRNTIYF

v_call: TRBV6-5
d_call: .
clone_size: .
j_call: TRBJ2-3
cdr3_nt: TGTGCCAGCCGCCCGGGGTACGACACAGATACGCAGTATTTT
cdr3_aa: CASRPGYDTDTQYF

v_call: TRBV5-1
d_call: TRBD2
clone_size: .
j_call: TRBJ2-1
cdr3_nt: TGCGCCAGCAGCCCAGGACTAGCGGGAGGGCTGAGTGAGCAGTTCTTC
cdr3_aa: CASSPGLAGGLSEQFF